A single sample gave rise to the 12 T cell receptor beta chains below, sequenced in a study of T-cell memory formation after mild COVID-19. TCRdb re-analysed the 5' RACE reads in MiXCR, keeping a single row per CDR3 protein. Of fewer than 500,000 distinct CDR3 sequences listed, about 23% were seen once; the top ten hold around 12%. The sample consisted of PBMCs or a T cell subset sorted from them (not recorded which). These receptors were collected from an adult woman who had mild COVID-19 (a few samples of this study predate the infection). Cell type and time point are not known.

Only a few counts were recorded for this clonotype. The gene calls are TRBV20-1 and TRBJ2-3; perhaps TRBD2 as D (5 bases). The germline V gene encodes CDR1 DFQATT and CDR2 SNEGSKA (reference sequence). The CDR3 runs to 12 residues. Trimming left V 3 bases short and J 4 bases short, with 8 bases between. DNA for the CDR3: TGCAGTGCTAGGGGGAGTGCAGATACGCAGTATTTT. This encodes CSARGSADTQYF.

This clonotype turned up a few times. This chain joins TRBV19 and TRBJ2-1, with D tentatively TRBD2 (6 bases). The CDR3 length is 14 residues. V was trimmed by 5 bases and J by 8 bases, leaving 16 bases between them. Per germline, CDR1 LNHDA and CDR2 SQIVND (reference sequence). This CDR3 is CASSFRGSSDEQFF. CDR3 nucleotides: TGTGCCAGTAGTTTTCGGGGGAGCTCGGATGAGCAGTTCTTC.

This clonotype turned up a few times. The V gene is TRBV7-2, the J gene TRBJ2-1; D gene unclear. V was trimmed by 2 bases and J by 3 bases, leaving 14 bases between them. The germline V gene encodes CDR1 SGHTA and CDR2 FQGNSA. This CDR3 contains 16 residues. The CDR3 nucleotides are TGTGCCAGCAGCTTAAAGGCCCCTTATAACTACAATGAGCAGTTCTTC. Translated: CASSLKAPYNYNEQFF. The entire variable domain, with the rest obtained from reference TRBV7-2 and TRBJ2-1, is as follows: GAGVSQSPSNKVTEKGKDVELRCDPISGHTALYWYRQSLGQGLEFLIYFQGNSAPDKSGLPSDRFSAERTGGSVSTLTIQRTQQEDSAVYLCASSLKAPYNYNEQFFGPGTRLTVL.

This clonotype was seen more than once but under ten times. The chain joins TRBV20-1 to TRBJ1-2; the D gene is possibly TRBD1 (5 bases). CDR1 and CDR2 (germline): DFQATT, SNEGSKA (reference sequence). The CDR3 is 15 amino acids. The ends were cut back, 0 bases at V and 8 bases at J, with 19 bases in the middle. The CDR3: CSARDNAGRTFGYTF. The CDR3 nucleotides read TGCAGTGCTAGAGATAACGCCGGGAGGACATTCGGCTACACCTTC.

V and J are TRBV6-6 and TRBJ2-1, with D unresolved. The CDR3 contains 17 residues. Trimming took 7 bases from V and 7 from J, leaving 26 bases between them. Germline CDR1 MNHNY, CDR2 SVGAGI (reference sequence). The chain's CDR3 is CASIANELETNSNEQFF. The CDR3 DNA sequence: TGTGCCAGCATAGCCAACGAATTGGAAACAAATAGTAATGAGCAGTTCTTC.

This clonotype came up a few times. The rearrangement uses TRBV3-1 and TRBJ1-4; D gene unclear. The CDR3 extends over 14 amino acids. Per germline, CDR1 LGHDT and CDR2 YNNKEL (reference sequence). The ends were cut back, 3 bases at V and 3 bases at J, with 8 bases in the middle. The CDR3 region is CASSHRGANEKLFF. For the CDR3, the DNA is TGTGCCAGCAGCCATCGCGGTGCTAATGAAAAACTGTTTTTT.

The gene calls are TRBV7-2 and TRBJ2-5; TRBD1 might be the D (6 bases). The CDR3 is 14 residues long. Germline-derived CDR1 and CDR2 are SGHTA and FQGNSA. The V end was cut by 5 bases, the J end by 5 bases, with 15 bases between. CDR3 amino acids: CASSLDRVKETQYF. CDR3 nucleotides: TGTGCCAGCAGCCTGGACAGAGTAAAGGAGACCCAGTACTTC.

This clonotype was counted a few times. The rearrangement links TRBV11-3 to TRBJ2-5, with D unclear. The CDR3 is made up of 15 amino acids. CDR1 and CDR2 (germline): SGHNT, YENEEA. V lost 0 bases, J lost 1 base, and 9 bases lay in between. For the CDR3, the DNA is TGTGCCAGCAGCTTAGATCCCACCACCCAAGAGACCCAGTACTTC. Encoded protein: CASSLDPTTQETQYF.

The chain joins TRBV7-2 to TRBJ2-1; 11 bases line up with TRBD2. The germline CDR1 and CDR2 sequences are SGHTA and FQGNSA. The CDR3 sequence is 20 residues long. J was trimmed by 0 bases and V by 5 bases; bases with no gene match: 15. The CDR3 region is CASSLKAGTSGFSSYNEQFF. CDR3 DNA sequence: TGTGCCAGCAGCCTCAAGGCCGGGACTAGCGGTTTTAGCTCCTACAATGAGCAGTTCTTC.

The gene calls are TRBV12-3 or TRBV12-4 and TRBJ2-3; 11 bases align to TRBD2. The CDR3 has 16 residues. Trimming at V came to 7 bases and at J to 4 bases, leaving 10 bases not matched to a gene. As DNA, the CDR3 is TGTGCCAGCACCATCCCGACTAGCGGGAACCCAGATACGCAGTATTTT. It specifies CASTIPTSGNPDTQYF.

This rearrangement joins TRBV5-1 to TRBJ2-2; D is ambiguous. This CDR3 has 19 residues. The germline CDR1 and CDR2 sequences are SGHRS and YFSETQ. Trimming shortened V by 1 base and J by 0 bases, and 19 bases separated the two germline ends. This CDR3 is CASSLWHRGRTANTGELFF. CDR3 sequence (DNA): TGCGCCAGCAGCTTGTGGCACCGAGGTAGAACCGCGAACACCGGGGAGCTGTTTTTT.

This clonotype occurred many times. V usage is TRBV12-3 or TRBV12-4 and J usage is TRBJ1-2; TRBD1 aligns across 9 bases. V was pared by 6 bases and J by 2 bases, with 7 bases of the junction left unmatched. This CDR3 spans 15 amino acids. CDR3 protein: CASSPGQGGNYGYTF. CDR3 sequence (DNA): TGTGCCAGCAGCCCGGGACAGGGAGGAAACTATGGCTACACCTTC.